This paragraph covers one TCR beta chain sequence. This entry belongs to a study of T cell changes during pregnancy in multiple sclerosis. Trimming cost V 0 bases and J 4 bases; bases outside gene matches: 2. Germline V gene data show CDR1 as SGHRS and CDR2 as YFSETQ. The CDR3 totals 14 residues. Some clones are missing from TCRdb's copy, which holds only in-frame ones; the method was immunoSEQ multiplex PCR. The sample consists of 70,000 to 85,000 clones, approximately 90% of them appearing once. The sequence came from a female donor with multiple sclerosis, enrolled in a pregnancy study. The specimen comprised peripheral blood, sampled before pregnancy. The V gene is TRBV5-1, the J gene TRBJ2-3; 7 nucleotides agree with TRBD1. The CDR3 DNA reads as TGCGCCAGCAGCTTGGGGCAGGGGGCAGATACGCAGTATTTT. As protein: CASSLGQGADTQYF.